The next 10 T cell receptor beta chains were all read from a single sample in a study of blood T cell repertoires in COVID-19. Only in-frame clones appear in the TCRdb table, and some are missing; sequencing was by immunoSEQ multiplex PCR. Of 450,000 or so clones listed, about nine tenths are singletons. The sequenced sample consisted of peripheral blood. These receptors all come from a middle-aged woman with COVID-19, enrolled during active disease.

The chain is built from TRBV27 and TRBJ2-7; D is uncertain. CDR1 and CDR2 (germline): MNHEY, SMNVEV (reference sequence). CDR3 length: 14 residues. Trimming stripped 2 bases from V and 3 bases from J, with 11 bases between. For the CDR3, the DNA is TGTGCCAGCAGTTTACTCGCAGGCCTCTACGAGCAGTACTTC. It codes for CASSLLAGLYEQYF.

The chain has TRBV25-1 and TRBJ1-2; TRBD1 is a possible D gene (6 bases). This CDR3 contains 15 residues. The germline V gene has CDR1 MGHDK and CDR2 SYGVNS. V was clipped by 4 bases and J by 0 bases, with 12 bases between them. The CDR3 nucleotides read TGTGCCAGCAGTGCCTCCAGGGGAGCTAACTATGGCTACACCTTC. Translating gives CASSASRGANYGYTF.

A few counts support this clone. For the CDR3, the DNA is TGTGCCAGCAGCTTAGCGGGACAGTTCTACAATGAGCAGTTCTTC. Translating gives CASSLAGQFYNEQFF. The chain links TRBV7-9 to TRBJ2-1; 7 bases fit TRBD1. Per germline, CDR1 SEHNR and CDR2 FQNEAQ (reference sequence). Unmatched junction bases numbered 2, after V lost 0 bases and J lost 3 bases. The CDR3 has 15 residues.

Only a few counts were recorded for this clone. The chain recombines TRBV19 with TRBJ2-7; D call uncertain. CDR1 and CDR2 (germline): LNHDA, SQIVND (reference sequence). V lost 5 bases and J lost 0, with 11 bases in between. The CDR3 spans 14 residues. CDR3 residues: CASSLIGSSYEQYF. The CDR3 DNA is TGTGCCAGTAGTCTTATCGGGTCCTCCTACGAGCAGTACTTC.

The sample holds a few counts of this clone. The CDR3 protein is CASSLGGVTGELFF. CDR3 nucleotide sequence: TGTGCCAGCAGCTTGGGGGGAGTCACCGGGGAGCTGTTTTTT. V and J are TRBV5-6 and TRBJ2-2; D perhaps matches TRBD2 (5 bases). The CDR3 extends over 14 amino acids. Trimming removed 0 bases from V and 4 bases from J, with 7 bases in between. Germline values: CDR1 SGHDT, CDR2 YYEEEE.

The rearrangement links TRBV6-5 to TRBJ1-6; D is perhaps TRBD1 (6 bases). The germline V and J ends were trimmed by 6 bases and 6 bases, with 15 bases remaining between them. The CDR3 contains 15 residues. CDR1 and CDR2 from the germline V gene are MNHEY and SVGAGI. The CDR3 bases are TGTGCCAGCAGACAACCGGGGGGGCGTAATTCACCCCTCCACTTT. This codes for CASRQPGGRNSPLHF.

The rearrangement joins TRBV27 to TRBJ2-1, with 9 bases fitting TRBD1. Germline CDR1 is MNHEY and CDR2 is SMNVEV (reference sequence). CDR3 length: 15 residues. Losses at the gene ends were 4 bases for V and 8 bases for J; bases not matched to a gene: 9. This CDR3 reads CASSYPGQGPHEQFF. Written as DNA, the CDR3 is TGTGCCAGCAGTTATCCGGGACAGGGTCCGCATGAGCAGTTCTTC.

This chain joins TRBV30 and TRBJ1-3; D unresolved. The germline V and J ends were trimmed by 3 bases and 3 bases, with 9 bases remaining between them. The CDR3 contains 13 residues. The germline gives CDR1 GTSNPN, CDR2 SVGIG (reference sequence). CDR3 sequence reads: CAWRPGLGNTIYF. CDR3 in DNA: TGTGCCTGGAGGCCGGGTCTTGGAAACACCATATATTTT.

The chain joins TRBV4-3 to TRBJ2-6, with 7 bases fitting TRBD1. Germline V gene data show CDR1 as LGHNA and CDR2 as YSLEER. V trimming: 0 bases; J trimming: 2 bases; junction bases outside the gene matches: 10. The CDR3 totals 19 residues. As DNA, the CDR3 is TGCGCCAGCAGCCAAGATCTGAAGGGGGCAGTGGCTGGGGCCAACGTCCTGACTTTC. Protein: CASSQDLKGAVAGANVLTF.

This chain links TRBV19 with TRBJ1-1, with 8 nucleotides matching TRBD1. With 5 bases clipped from V and 1 base from J, the junction kept 12 bases outside the gene matches. This CDR3 has 17 amino acids. Germline loops: CDR1 LNHDA, CDR2 SQIVND (reference sequence). The CDR3 loop is CASSPKTGADRNTEAFF. CDR3 nucleotide sequence: TGTGCCAGTAGTCCGAAGACAGGGGCGGATAGGAACACTGAAGCTTTCTTT.